Below are 31 T cell receptor beta chains sequenced from a single sample in a study of CD8+ T cells in alopecia areata. The authors extracted RNA and reverse transcribed it into cDNA as the sequencing template. Assay: immunoSEQ multiplex PCR; the TCRdb copy retains only in-frame clones and omits some. The repertoire holds around 120,000 clones, with roughly two fifths as singletons. Material: CD4+ T cells sorted from blood. Receptors originate from a human donor with alopecia areata.

The chain has TRBV29-1 and TRBJ2-7; 10 nucleotides align to TRBD1. V lost 6 bases to trimming and J lost 6 bases; unmatched junction nucleotides: 11. Germline V gene lookup returns CDR1 SQVTM and CDR2 ANQGSEA. The CDR3 totals 14 residues. The CDR3 nucleotides read TGCAGCGTCGCCGTGGACAGGGGGGTTGGCGAGCAGTACTTC. Translating it yields CSVAVDRGVGEQYF.

This clone was seen only a few times. The gene calls are TRBV7-2 and TRBJ2-2, with D tentatively TRBD1 or TRBD2 (6 bases each). The V and J ends lost 4 bases and 4 bases respectively, with 16 bases between them. This CDR3 has 16 residues. From germline, CDR1 is SGHTA and CDR2 FQGNSA. The DNA of the CDR3 is TGTGCCAGCAGCTCAAAGGGGGGAGAACGCACCGGGGAGCTGTTTTTT. It codes for CASSSKGGERTGELFF.

V and J are TRBV29-1 and TRBJ2-3; D is uncertain. Trimming left V 4 bases short and J 1 base short, with 9 bases between. The CDR3 has 13 amino acids. In germline, CDR1 is SQVTM, CDR2 ANQGSEA. The CDR3 DNA follows: TGCAGCGTTGTTCGGCAGGGCACAGATACGCAGTATTTT. It codes for CSVVRQGTDTQYF.

This clone turned up a few times. The chain couples TRBV5-1 to TRBJ2-7, with D unresolved. V lost 0 bases and J 6 bases, leaving 7 bases between the germline ends. The CDR3 is 12 amino acids. Germline CDR1 is SGHRS and CDR2 is YFSETQ. The chain's CDR3 is CASSLDRLEQYF. The CDR3 DNA reads TGCGCCAGCAGCTTGGATAGGCTCGAGCAGTACTTC.

The rearrangement joins TRBV29-1 to TRBJ2-4, with D possibly matching TRBD1 (5 bases). The CDR3 is 17 amino acids. Per the germline V gene, CDR1 is SQVTM and CDR2 is ANQGSEA. The V and J ends lost 5 bases and 3 bases respectively, with 23 bases between them. The CDR3 DNA reads as TGCAGCGTTATAATGTTTACAGGATACTTTGGCAAAAACATTCAGTACTTC. Amino acids: CSVIMFTGYFGKNIQYF.

The rearrangement links TRBV2 to TRBJ2-5; 8 nucleotides match TRBD2. This CDR3 contains 16 residues. In germline, CDR1 is SNHLY, CDR2 FYNNEI. The J segment lost 0 bases and the V segment lost 6 bases, leaving 9 bases of the junction unmatched. CDR3 sequence: CASRRIGTRHQETQYF. The DNA of the CDR3 is TGTGCCAGCAGGAGGATCGGGACTAGACACCAAGAGACCCAGTACTTC.

The rearrangement joins TRBV7-2 to TRBJ2-1, with D perhaps TRBD1 or TRBD2 (5 bases each). This CDR3 has 11 residues. The germline gives CDR1 SGHTA, CDR2 FQGNSA. With 1 base removed from V and 10 bases from J, the gap between germline ends came to 5 bases. CDR3 nucleotides: TGTGCCAGCAGCTTAGGGGGGGAGCAGTTCTTC. Residues: CASSLGGEQFF.

There are a few counts of this clone. Written as DNA, the CDR3 is TGCAGCGTAGAGACAGCCTACAATCCGGAAGCTTTCTTT. Its translation is CSVETAYNPEAFF. The chain uses TRBV29-1 and TRBJ1-1, with TRBD1 as a possible D gene (5 bases). Trimming stripped 6 bases from V and 8 bases from J, with 19 bases between. CDR1 is SQVTM, CDR2 ANQGSEA, per germline. The CDR3 covers 13 residues.

As regards this clone: The sample holds other DNA sequences that translate to the same CDR3. The chain recombines TRBV29-1 with TRBJ1-1, with D maybe TRBD1 (6 bases). Germline lookup yields CDR1 SQVTM and CDR2 ANQGSEA. Trimming left V 6 bases short and J 0 bases short, with 11 bases between. The CDR3 spans 13 residues. The CDR3: CSVPGHLNTEAFF. CDR3 sequence (DNA): TGCAGCGTGCCGGGACACTTGAACACTGAAGCTTTCTTT.

This clone has just a few counts. This chain's CDR3 is CASSRIVTGYTF. The CDR3 DNA is TGTGCCAGCAGCCGGATAGTGACGGGCTACACCTTC. The J gene is TRBJ1-2, the V gene TRBV7-2, with D unclear. The germline V gene has CDR1 SGHTA and CDR2 FQGNSA. V was cut by 5 bases and J by 8 bases, with 12 bases left in between. CDR3 length equals 12 residues.

V gene TRBV29-1 combines with J gene TRBJ2-1, with 8 bases that match TRBD1. Germline assignment: CDR1 SQVTM and CDR2 ANQGSEA. This CDR3 comprises 13 residues. The V segment lost 7 bases and the J segment 5 bases; nucleotides outside the gene matches: 7. The CDR3 region has the DNA TGCAGCGCCCCTAGACAGGGGCACAATGAGCAGTTCTTC. It codes for CSAPRQGHNEQFF.

This chain joins TRBV18 and TRBJ2-5, with D hard to call. V gave up 2 bases and J gave up 4 bases, with 11 bases separating them. Germline V gives CDR1 KGHSH, CDR2 LQKENI. The CDR3 has 14 amino acids. The CDR3 loop reads CASSPGAPAETQYF. The DNA for the CDR3 is TGTGCCAGCTCACCAGGCGCACCAGCAGAGACCCAGTACTTC.

This clone was counted a few times. The chain uses TRBV4-3 and TRBJ2-5; the D gene is possibly TRBD1 (5 bases). The germline gives CDR1 LGHNA, CDR2 YSLEER. V lost 0 bases and J lost 2, with 10 bases in between. The CDR3 is 15 amino acids. DNA for the CDR3: TGCGCCAGCAGCCAAGATGGGAACAGGCAAGAGACCCAGTACTTC. Translating it yields CASSQDGNRQETQYF.

The J gene is TRBJ2-1, the V gene TRBV7-9; 10 positions match TRBD1. Germline lookup yields CDR1 SEHNR and CDR2 FQNEAQ (reference sequence). The J segment lost 6 bases and the V segment lost 11 bases, leaving 7 bases of the junction unmatched. The CDR3 is made up of 13 amino acids. CDR3 protein: CAPGGQGVNEQFF. DNA for the CDR3: TGTGCCCCGGGAGGACAGGGGGTCAATGAGCAGTTCTTC.

In this sample, this clone turned up a few times. The chain employs TRBV29-1 and TRBJ2-1, with 8 bases identical to TRBD2. The CDR3 extends over 14 amino acids. The V and J ends lost 6 bases and 0 bases, in that order; junction bases with no gene match: 4. Germline-derived CDR1 and CDR2 are SQVTM and ANQGSEA. The CDR3 bases are TGCAGCGTAGAAAGCGGGAGCTCCTACAATGAGCAGTTCTTC. Its protein product is CSVESGSSYNEQFF.

V is TRBV28 and J is TRBJ1-5; D might be TRBD1 (6 bases). Trimming cost V 3 bases and J 6 bases, with 12 bases left between them. The CDR3 spans 14 residues. Germline CDR1 reads MDHEN; CDR2 reads SYDVKM. CDR3 DNA sequence: TGTGCCAGCAGTTTCAGGAGGGGGACTCAGCCCCAGCATTTT. Translating it yields CASSFRRGTQPQHF.

This chain connects TRBV29-1 to TRBJ1-2, with 8 bases matching TRBD1. V lost 5 bases and J lost 2; bases outside the gene matches: 4. This CDR3 has 13 residues. Germline lookup yields CDR1 SQVTM and CDR2 ANQGSEA. Written as DNA, the CDR3 is TGCAGCGTTACAGGGGGGAAAAACTATGGCTACACCTTC. Protein product: CSVTGGKNYGYTF.

V gene TRBV7-8 combines with J gene TRBJ1-5; 7 bases are shared with TRBD1. From germline, CDR1 is SGHVS and CDR2 FQNEAQ. With 5 bases clipped from V and 2 bases from J, the junction kept 9 bases outside the gene matches. There are 16 residues in the CDR3. DNA for the CDR3: TGTGCCAGCAGCCAGGGACAGCCTTCGGGCAATCAGCCCCAGCATTTT. Protein sequence: CASSQGQPSGNQPQHF.

The CDR3 loop is CASSYAEGQAKNIQYF. CDR3 DNA sequence: TGCGCCAGCAGCTACGCGGAAGGGCAGGCCAAAAACATTCAGTACTTC. The genes are TRBV5-1 and TRBJ2-4; D remains ambiguous. Trimming shortened V by 3 bases and J by 1 base, and 14 bases separated the two germline ends. Germline CDR1 and CDR2: SGHRS and YFSETQ. This CDR3 has 16 amino acids.

The genes are TRBV5-1 and TRBJ2-7; TRBD1 matches 7 bases. J lost 5 bases, V lost 4 bases, and 9 bases had no gene match. Germline-derived CDR1 and CDR2 are SGHRS and YFSETQ. The length of the CDR3 is 14 residues. This CDR3 reads CASSHSGTANEQYF. CDR3 nucleotide sequence: TGCGCCAGCAGCCACTCCGGGACAGCAAACGAGCAGTACTTC.

This chain links TRBV30 with TRBJ1-5; D is undetermined. This CDR3 region has 14 residues. The V gene's germline CDR1 is GTSNPN and CDR2 SVGIG (reference sequence). The V end lost 0 bases, the J end lost 1 base, and 7 bases lay between the germline ends. The DNA for the CDR3 is TGTGCCTGGAGTGTACTCGGGAGCAATCAGCCCCAGCATTTT. Protein product: CAWSVLGSNQPQHF.

The chain couples TRBV28 to TRBJ2-7, with 10 bases that match TRBD2. Germline V CDR1 and CDR2: MDHEN, SYDVKM. V dropped 3 bases and J dropped 6; count of bases not matched to a gene: 8. This CDR3 has 15 residues. In nucleotides, the CDR3 is TGTGCCAGCAGTTTTCGAGCGGGAGGGAGCCTCGAGCAGTACTTC. It yields the protein CASSFRAGGSLEQYF.

The chain joins TRBV29-1 to TRBJ1-2; TRBD1 aligns across 7 bases. The CDR3 contains 13 residues. CDR1 SQVTM and CDR2 ANQGSEA come from the germline V gene. Losses at the gene ends were 0 bases for V and 5 bases for J; bases not matched to a gene: 3. The CDR3 loop is CSVEERGLYGYTF. The CDR3 region has the DNA TGCAGCGTTGAAGAGAGGGGGCTATATGGCTACACCTTC.

The chain uses TRBV29-1 and TRBJ1-2, with a possible D match to TRBD1 (5 bases). The CDR3 has 12 amino acids. Germline V gene sequence: CDR1 SQVTM, CDR2 ANQGSEA. Trimming left V 0 bases short and J 8 bases short, with 10 bases between. CDR3 sequence: CSVEDREGGYTF. The CDR3 coding sequence is TGCAGCGTTGAAGATCGGGAGGGGGGCTACACCTTC.

The gene calls are TRBV5-4 and TRBJ2-2, with D perhaps matching TRBD1 (6 bases). Trimming shortened V by 5 bases and J by 4 bases, and 18 bases separated the two germline ends. The germline V gene encodes CDR1 SGHNT and CDR2 YYREEE (reference sequence). There are 16 residues in the CDR3. CDR3 sequence reads: CASREAAGAGTGELFF. CDR3 DNA: TGTGCCAGCAGGGAGGCTGCAGGGGCCGGCACCGGGGAGCTGTTTTTT.

The chain is built from TRBV4-3 and TRBJ1-5, with unresolved D. Trimming cost V 0 bases and J 3 bases, with 9 bases left between them. Germline-derived CDR1 and CDR2 are LGHNA and YSLEER. CDR3 length: 15 residues. The CDR3 protein is CASSQDYTSNQPQHF. The CDR3 DNA sequence: TGCGCCAGCAGCCAAGACTACACCTCCAATCAGCCCCAGCATTTT.

The V call is TRBV5-1, the J call TRBJ2-7; the D is unclear. CDR3 length equals 12 residues. The V end was cut by 0 bases, the J end by 6 bases, with 7 bases between. Germline-derived CDR1 and CDR2 are SGHRS and YFSETQ. The CDR3 coding sequence is TGCGCCAGCAGCTTGGAGGCTAGCGAGCAGTACTTC. It codes for CASSLEASEQYF.

The chain employs TRBV18 and TRBJ1-1; 9 nucleotides match TRBD1. CDR1 is KGHSH, CDR2 LQKENI, per germline. CDR3 length: 17 residues. Losses at the gene ends were 0 bases for V and 6 bases for J; bases not matched to a gene: 11. DNA of the CDR3: TGTGCCAGCTCACCACCGGAACAGGGGGCAATTAGTCCTGAAGCTTTCTTT. Amino acids: CASSPPEQGAISPEAFF.

This clone was observed a few times. The chain employs TRBV7-2 and TRBJ2-2; unclear D gene. Trimming left V 1 base short and J 5 bases short, with 5 bases between. The CDR3 spans 13 residues. Germline lookup yields CDR1 SGHTA and CDR2 FQGNSA. The DNA for the CDR3 is TGTGCCAGCAGCTTAGGGTGGACCGGGGAGCTGTTTTTT. This gives the protein CASSLGWTGELFF. The variable domain in full, completed from reference TRBV7-2 and TRBJ2-2, reads GAGVSQSPSNKVTEKGKDVELRCDPISGHTALYWYRQSLGQGLEFLIYFQGNSAPDKSGLPSDRFSAERTGGSVSTLTIQRTQQEDSAVYLCASSLGWTGELFFGEGSRLTVL.

This clone was seen a few times. The chain employs TRBV18 and TRBJ2-3; tentative D call: TRBD1 (6 bases). The V end was cut by 0 bases, the J end by 2 bases, with 18 bases between. Germline CDR1 is KGHSH and CDR2 is LQKENI. This CDR3 has 18 amino acids. The CDR3: CASSPPGQLNSVTDTQYF. The CDR3 DNA is TGTGCCAGCTCACCACCCGGACAGCTTAACAGCGTCACAGATACGCAGTATTTT. The variable domain in full, completed from reference TRBV18 and TRBJ2-3, reads NAGVMQNPRHLVRRRGQEARLRCSPMKGHSHVYWYRQLPEEGLKFMVYLQKENIIDESGMPKERFSAEFPKEGPSILRIQQVVRGDSAAYFCASSPPGQLNSVTDTQYFGPGTRLTVL.

This chain joins TRBV29-1 and TRBJ2-5; D might be TRBD2 (6 bases). The CDR3 consists of 15 residues. V was cut by 6 bases and J by 1 base, with 18 bases left in between. Per germline, CDR1 SQVTM and CDR2 ANQGSEA. As DNA, the CDR3 is TGCAGCGTACGGCGAGGGAGGTCGGGCCAAGAGACCCAGTACTTC. Its protein is CSVRRGRSGQETQYF.